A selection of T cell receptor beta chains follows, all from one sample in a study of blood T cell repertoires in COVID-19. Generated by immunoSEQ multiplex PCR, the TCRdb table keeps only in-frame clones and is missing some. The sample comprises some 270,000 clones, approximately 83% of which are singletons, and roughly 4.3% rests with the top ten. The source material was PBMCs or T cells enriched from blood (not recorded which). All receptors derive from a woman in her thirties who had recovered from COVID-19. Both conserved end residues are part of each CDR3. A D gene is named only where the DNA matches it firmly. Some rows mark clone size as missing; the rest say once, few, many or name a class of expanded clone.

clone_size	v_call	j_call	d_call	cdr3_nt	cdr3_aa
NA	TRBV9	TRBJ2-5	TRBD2	TGTGCCAGCAGCGGTAGCGGGAGGGGAGGTGAGACCCAGTACTTC	CASSGSGRGGETQYF
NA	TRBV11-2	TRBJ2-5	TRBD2	TGTGCCAGCAGCTCTAGCCCTAGCGGGAGGGGGCATCGAGAGACCCAGTACTTC	CASSSSPSGRGHRETQYF
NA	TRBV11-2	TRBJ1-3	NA	TGTGCCAGCAGCTTTACACAGTTCTCTGGAAACACCATATATTTT	CASSFTQFSGNTIYF
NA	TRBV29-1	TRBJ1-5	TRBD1	TGCAGCGTTCGGACAGGGGGGGAAGCCCAGCATTTT	CSVRTGGEAQHF
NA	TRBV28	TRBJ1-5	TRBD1	TGCGCCAGCAGTCACTCAGATTTCTGGGACAGCGGGAATCAGCCCCAGCATTTT	CASSHSDFWDSGNQPQHF
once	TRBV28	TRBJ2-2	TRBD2	TGTGCCAGCAGTTTCTATACTAGCGGGGAACTATCCGGGGAGCTGTTTTTT	CASSFYTSGELSGELFF
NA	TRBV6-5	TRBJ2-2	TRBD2	TGTGCCAGCAGTTCCATAGCGGGGGGGCTCACCGGGGAGCTGTTTTTT	CASSSIAGGLTGELFF
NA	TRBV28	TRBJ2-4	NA	TGTGCCGTCAGAAAAAACATTCAGTACTTC	CAVRKNIQYF
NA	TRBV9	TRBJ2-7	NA	TGTGCCAGCAATCAGGGGCCAGGGAGTTACGAGCAGTACTTC	CASNQGPGSYEQYF
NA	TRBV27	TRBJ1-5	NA	TGTGCCAGCAGCCAGAAAGGCCCCGGGGAGCTCAATCAGCCCCAGCATTTT	CASSQKGPGELNQPQHF
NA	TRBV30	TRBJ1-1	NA	TGTGCCTGGAGTGTTTGGGAGCGACCTAGTAAAGAGTTAAGTTGGGTGAACACTGAAGCTTTCTTT	CAWSVWERPSKELSWVNTEAFF
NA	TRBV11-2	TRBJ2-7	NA	TGTGCCAGCAGCTTAGCCCCCACTAGCTACGAGCAGTACTTC	CASSLAPTSYEQYF
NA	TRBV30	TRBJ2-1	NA	TGTGCCTGGAGTGTGAGCAGGGGCAATGAGCAGTTCTTC	CAWSVSRGNEQFF
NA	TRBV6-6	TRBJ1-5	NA	TGTGCCAGCAGTTATGGGCAGGGGAGCAATCAGCCCCAGCATTTT	CASSYGQGSNQPQHF